This T cell receptor beta chain was sequenced in a study of regulatory T cells in long-lasting Graves disease. The study, taken as a whole, reports: New patients shared fewer public clonotypes (around 980) than persistent patients did (about 2,700).

Time point denoted: newly diagnosed GD, antithyroid drugs for less than 3 months. With RNA extracted from PBMCs as input, the TCR library was made. In its sample, this clonotype was seen many times. What it binds is unknown. The authors built TCR beta libraries using iRepertoire HTBI primers and Arm-PCR of CDR3 regions. TCRdb recomputed calls from the multiplex PCR reads with MiXCR, one row per CDR3 protein. Here the sample spans hundreds of thousands of distinct CDR3 sequences, about 15% being singletons. The germline V gene has CDR1 MNHEY and CDR2 SVGEGT. Trimming shortened V by 6 bases and J by 3 bases, and 12 bases separated the two germline ends. CDR3 length: 13 amino acids. The sample was also reused in another study, on T cells in Graves' hyperthyroidism and ophthalmopathy. That work contributes: TCR CDR3 regions were first amplified by RT-PCR with HTBI primers. The authors' 13 V-J model separated ophthalmopathy from stable hyperthyroidism.

The chain employs TRBV6-2 or TRBV6-3 and TRBJ2-7; D is unclear. This material consisted of peripheral blood mononuclear cells (PBMCs), taken at new diagnosis, from a patient treated with antithyroid drugs. This TCR was sampled from a middle-aged woman with Graves disease. CDR3 amino acids: CASSPAPLYEQYF. The CDR3 nucleotides are TGTGCCAGCAGCCCCGCCCCACTCTACGAGCAGTACTTC.